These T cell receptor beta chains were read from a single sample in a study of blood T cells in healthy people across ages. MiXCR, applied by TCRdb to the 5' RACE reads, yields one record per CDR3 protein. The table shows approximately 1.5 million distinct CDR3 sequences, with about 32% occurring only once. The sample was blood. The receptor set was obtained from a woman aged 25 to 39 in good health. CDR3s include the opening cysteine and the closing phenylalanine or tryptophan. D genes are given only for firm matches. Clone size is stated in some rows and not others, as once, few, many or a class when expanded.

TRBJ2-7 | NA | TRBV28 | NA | TGTGCCAGCAGAGCCCCAGTTGTTTCCTACGAGCAGTACTTC | CASRAPVVSYEQYF
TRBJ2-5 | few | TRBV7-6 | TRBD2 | TGTGCCAGCAGCCCGGGGAGCGGGGGGCAAGAGACCCAGTACTTC | CASSPGSGGQETQYF
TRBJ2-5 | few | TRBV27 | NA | TGTGCCAGCAGTCAGCGGGGACAGCTACAAGAGACCCAGTACTTC | CASSQRGQLQETQYF
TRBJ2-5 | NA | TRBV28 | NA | TGTGCCAGCAGCGCCGGGCCAGCGTGGGAGACCCAGTACTTC | CASSAGPAWETQYF
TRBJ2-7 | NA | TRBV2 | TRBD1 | TGTGCCAGCAGTGGAGGACAGGGGATCGACTACGAGCAGTACTTC | CASSGGQGIDYEQYF
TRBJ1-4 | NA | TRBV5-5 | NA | TGTGCCAGCAGCTACGGCTCAACTAATGAAAAACTGTTTTTT | CASSYGSTNEKLFF
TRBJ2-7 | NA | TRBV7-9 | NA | TGTGCCAGCAGCTTAGGACCGGGGACACCCAAAGGGTACGAGCAGTACTTC | CASSLGPGTPKGYEQYF
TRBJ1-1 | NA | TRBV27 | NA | TGTGCCAGCAGTCCAGGAGGATCCTGGATGAACACTGAAGCTTTCTTT | CASSPGGSWMNTEAFF
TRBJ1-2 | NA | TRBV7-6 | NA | TGTGCCAGCAGCTCGAGGCCAGGAGATGGCTACACCTTC | CASSSRPGDGYTF
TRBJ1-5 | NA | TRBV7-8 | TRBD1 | TGTGCCAGCACCCCGGGACAGCGAGCATATAGCAATCAGCCCCAGCATTTT | CASTPGQRAYSNQPQHF
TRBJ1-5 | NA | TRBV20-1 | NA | TGCAGTGCCCCTAGGTCGTCGGGGGGGCTTAATCAGCCCCAGCATTTT | CSAPRSSGGLNQPQHF
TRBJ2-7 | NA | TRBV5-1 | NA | TGCGCCAGCAGCTCGACACGGGGAACTGGCGAGCAGTACTTC | CASSSTRGTGEQYF
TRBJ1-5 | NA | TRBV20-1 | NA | TGCAGTGCTAGAACCAGGGTAGTAAATCAGCCCCAGCATTTT | CSARTRVVNQPQHF